Listed below are T cell receptor beta chains from one sample, sequenced in a study of T cell repertoires in cytomegalovirus infection. No antigens are known for them. TCRdb passed the reads through MiXCR, listing each CDR3 protein once. The table has about 500,000 distinct CDR3 sequences, roughly a third seen once. Source: cultured PBMCs, taken from culture after CMV antigen stimulation. The receptors here all came from a human donor in good health (CMV status not recorded). Some clones in this sample may be carry-over from other donors' samples. Both conserved end residues are part of each CDR3. The D gene is left open where the match is weak. Clone size is shown for a subset of rows, as once, few, many or a class of expanded clone.

clone_size j_call v_call d_call cdr3_length cdr3_aa cdr3_nt
- TRBJ2-1 TRBV6-2/TRBV6-3 - 13 CASSYEEKEREFF TGTGCCAGCAGTTACGAGGAGAAAGAAAGGGAGTTCTTC
- TRBJ2-1 TRBV20-1 TRBD2 17 CSARVSGIFGSYNEQFF TGCAGTGCTAGAGTCAGCGGGATCTTCGGCTCCTACAATGAGCAGTTCTTC
- TRBJ2-2 TRBV19 TRBD2 17 CASSILAGVSNTGELFF TGTGCCAGTAGTATCCTAGCGGGAGTAAGTAACACCGGGGAGCTGTTTTTT
- TRBJ2-1 TRBV11-3 - 16 CASSHIGGGLSMMAFF TGTGCCAGCAGCCATATAGGGGGGGGTCTTTCGATGATGGCGTTCTTC
few TRBJ2-1 TRBV28 - 14 CASSFFSSYNEQFF TGTGCCAGCAGTTTTTTCAGCTCCTACAATGAGCAGTTCTTC
- TRBJ2-7 TRBV10-3 TRBD2 12 CAISGLAYEQYF TGTGCCATCTCGGGACTAGCCTACGAGCAGTACTTC
many TRBJ2-3 TRBV7-2 TRBD2 14 CASSLREGPDTQYF TGTGCCAGCAGCTTACGGGAGGGCCCAGATACGCAGTATTTT
few TRBJ2-5 TRBV18 - 16 CASSPLLRAELETQYF TGTGCCAGCTCACCATTACTCAGGGCTGAACTTGAGACCCAGTACTTC
- TRBJ2-7 TRBV28 - 12 CASSLEHTEQYF TGTGCCAGCAGTTTGGAACATACCGAGCAGTACTTC
once TRBJ2-1 TRBV12-3/TRBV12-4 - 11 CASVAREVQFF TGTGCCAGCGTTGCGAGGGAAGTCCAGTTCTTC
- TRBJ2-7 TRBV11-3 - 14 CASSLGGAKYEQYF TGTGCCAGCAGCTTAGGGGGGGCGAAGTACGAGCAGTACTTC
few TRBJ2-1 TRBV7-8 - 16 CASSPPGFSSYNEQFF TGTGCCAGCAGCCCCCCGGGCTTTAGCTCCTACAATGAGCAGTTCTTC
few TRBJ1-4 TRBV25-1 - 11 CASSVRGKLFF TGTGCCAGCAGTGTGCGGGGAAAACTGTTTTTT
few TRBJ2-7 TRBV7-2 - 14 CASSYSQTNYEQYF TGTGCCAGCAGCTATAGTCAGACCAACTACGAGCAGTACTTC
- TRBJ1-1 TRBV7-3 - 13 CASSLRVDTEAFF TGTGCCAGCAGCTTAAGAGTCGACACTGAAGCTTTCTTT
few TRBJ2-4 TRBV12-3/TRBV12-4 - 14 CASSFETGGDIQYF TGTGCCAGCAGTTTCGAGACAGGTGGGGACATTCAGTACTTC
- TRBJ2-5 TRBV7-2 - 12 CASNRGGETQYF TGTGCCAGCAATAGGGGGGGGGAGACCCAGTACTTC
- TRBJ2-2 TRBV7-8 - 16 CASSLGKVVGAGELFF TGTGCCAGCAGCTTAGGGAAGGTAGTTGGTGCCGGGGAGCTGTTTTTT
- TRBJ2-4 TRBV11-2 - 17 CASSPPSPLLAQNIQYF TGTGCCAGCAGCCCCCCTAGCCCTCTACTAGCCCAAAACATTCAGTACTTC
few TRBJ2-7 TRBV28 TRBD2 16 CASSFGSGDLSYEQYF TGTGCCAGCAGTTTCGGTAGCGGGGACCTCTCCTACGAGCAGTACTTC
few TRBJ2-1 TRBV4-2 TRBD2 15 CASSPTLAGANEQFF TGTGCCAGCAGCCCTACCCTAGCGGGGGCCAATGAGCAGTTCTTC
- TRBJ2-1 TRBV7-2 - 13 CASSLAPPSEQFF TGTGCCAGCAGCTTAGCGCCACCATCGGAGCAGTTCTTC
few TRBJ2-1 TRBV6-6 TRBD2 17 CASFRNGVREGYNEQFF TGTGCCAGCTTTAGGAATGGGGTCCGGGAGGGATACAATGAGCAGTTCTTC
- TRBJ1-1 TRBV6-5 - 15 CASSYSGAVETEAFF TGTGCCAGCAGTTACTCTGGGGCCGTGGAAACTGAAGCTTTCTTT
- TRBJ1-6 TRBV18 TRBD1 17 CASSPQPQGQALSPLHF TGTGCCAGCTCACCACAGCCGCAGGGACAGGCTTTATCACCCCTCCACTTT
few TRBJ2-7 TRBV12-3/TRBV12-4 - 12 CASSLAPYEQYF TGTGCCAGCAGTTTAGCCCCCTACGAGCAGTACTTC
once TRBJ1-3 TRBV19 - 15 CASGLKTGTGNTIYF TGTGCCAGTGGACTTAAGACTGGGACTGGAAACACCATATATTTT
few TRBJ2-5 TRBV5-4 - 13 CASSFWSVETQYF TGTGCCAGCAGCTTTTGGAGCGTTGAGACCCAGTACTTC
once TRBJ2-3 TRBV2 - 14 CASSVGDRTDTQYF TGTGCCAGCAGTGTGGGAGACCGCACAGATACGCAGTATTTT
many TRBJ1-5 TRBV7-2 TRBD1 14 CASSLRGGAQPQHF TGTGCCAGCAGCTTAAGAGGGGGCGCCCAGCCCCAGCATTTT
- TRBJ1-1 TRBV20-1 - 14 CSATRGRVGTEAFF TGCAGTGCTACCCGCGGCAGGGTCGGCACTGAAGCTTTCTTT
- TRBJ2-1 TRBV19 - 17 CASSPPLGLAREDEQFF TGTGCCAGTAGTCCCCCTTTAGGGCTAGCGAGGGAAGATGAGCAGTTCTTC
few TRBJ2-5 TRBV5-6 TRBD1 14 CASSHGQGTRTQYF TGTGCCAGCAGCCACGGACAGGGGACCCGGACCCAGTACTTC
many TRBJ2-3 TRBV7-8 TRBD2 15 CASKISGSLADTQYF TGTGCCAGCAAAATAAGCGGGAGTCTCGCAGATACGCAGTATTTT
few TRBJ1-1 TRBV12-3/TRBV12-4 TRBD1 15 CASSQLDRGRTEAFF TGTGCCAGCAGCCAACTCGACAGGGGGCGGACTGAAGCTTTCTTT
- TRBJ2-3 TRBV7-9 - 15 CASSGRVTSTDTQYF TGTGCCAGCAGCGGGCGGGTGACTAGCACAGATACGCAGTATTTT
- TRBJ1-3 TRBV10-3 - 14 CAISDRRSGNTIYF TGTGCCATCAGTGACCGACGCTCTGGAAACACCATATATTTT
- TRBJ2-3 TRBV20-1 - 11 CSAPLIDTQYF TGCAGTGCTCCGCTAATAGATACGCAGTATTTT
- TRBJ2-3 TRBV7-2 - 15 CASSLGARAADTQYF TGTGCCAGCAGCTTAGGAGCTAGAGCCGCAGATACGCAGTATTTT
many TRBJ2-1 TRBV7-2 TRBD2 16 CASSWQASGEYNEQFF TGTGCCAGCAGCTGGCAGGCTAGCGGGGAATACAATGAGCAGTTCTTC
few TRBJ1-6 TRBV10-3 - 15 CAISESKEYNSPLHF TGTGCCATCAGTGAGTCGAAAGAGTATAATTCACCCCTCCACTTT
- TRBJ2-2 TRBV29-1 TRBD1 14 CSVDKGQGSGELFF TGCAGCGTTGACAAGGGACAGGGGTCCGGGGAGCTGTTTTTT
- TRBJ2-1 TRBV6-6 - 13 CASSYQTDREQFF TGTGCCAGCAGTTACCAAACAGATCGTGAGCAGTTCTTC
many TRBJ2-3 TRBV7-8 TRBD1 14 CASSWTGGADTQYF TGTGCCAGCAGCTGGACAGGGGGCGCAGATACGCAGTATTTT
- TRBJ2-1 TRBV28 - 13 CASSRTRVGEQFF TGTGCCAGCAGTAGAACAAGGGTCGGGGAGCAGTTCTTC
- TRBJ2-2 TRBV18 TRBD2 17 CASSPPQGLAYTGELFF TGTGCCAGCTCACCACCTCAGGGACTAGCGTACACCGGGGAGCTGTTTTTT
- TRBJ1-2 TRBV7-8 TRBD1 15 CASSSGAQAGGGYTF TGTGCCAGCAGCAGTGGAGCGCAGGCAGGGGGAGGCTACACCTTC
- TRBJ1-1 TRBV20-1 - 12 CSARRQYTEAFF TGCAGTGCTAGAAGGCAGTACACTGAAGCTTTCTTT
once TRBJ1-2 TRBV6-2/TRBV6-3 - 16 CASSTTTGRDNYGYTF TGTGCCAGCAGTACAACTACGGGACGGGATAACTATGGCTACACCTTC
- TRBJ2-7 TRBV5-4 - 13 CASSLGTNYEQYF TGTGCCAGCAGCTTGGGGACTAACTACGAGCAGTACTTC
- TRBJ2-1 TRBV19 - 15 CASSIDPPRSNEQFF TGTGCCAGTAGTATCGATCCCCCTAGATCCAATGAGCAGTTCTTC
few TRBJ1-5 TRBV12-3/TRBV12-4 TRBD1 16 CASRSNRGSGNQPQHF TGTGCCAGCAGGAGCAACAGGGGATCAGGCAATCAGCCCCAGCATTTT
- TRBJ2-2 TRBV4-1 - 15 CASSQEDAGSGELFF TGCGCCAGCAGCCAAGAGGACGCTGGGAGCGGGGAGCTGTTTTTT
- TRBJ2-2 TRBV20-1 TRBD1 15 CSASMQGANTGELFF TGCAGTGCTAGTATGCAGGGGGCGAACACCGGGGAGCTGTTTTTT
- TRBJ2-3 TRBV18 - 14 CASSPQNSRDTQYF TGTGCCAGCTCACCACAAAACTCGAGGGATACGCAGTATTTT
- TRBJ2-1 TRBV28 TRBD2 14 CASNWEGRGNEQFF TGTGCCAGCAACTGGGAGGGCCGGGGGAATGAGCAGTTCTTC